Shown below are 27 T cell receptor beta chains from a single sample sequenced in a study of cytomegalovirus exposure and HLA in healthy donors. Amplification used 60 Vbeta primers and 13 Jbeta primers. TCRdb keeps only in-frame clones here, not all; method: immunoSEQ multiplex PCR. Seen here are about 150,000 clones, approximately 80% observed once, and the top ten hold 3.5% to 4.5%. Sequencing was done on a sample of PBMCs. Receptors originate from a woman in her 40s in good health and CMV-seropositive.

This rearrangement joins TRBV28 to TRBJ1-4; perhaps TRBD1 as D (5 bases). This CDR3 is built from 14 residues. Germline assignment: CDR1 MDHEN and CDR2 SYDVKM. The germline V and J ends were trimmed by 10 bases and 0 bases, with 12 bases remaining between them. CDR3 coding DNA: TGTGCCACCAATCGGGGGGCAACTAATGAAAAACTGTTTTTT. It translates to CATNRGATNEKLFF. Full variable domain (remainder filled in from reference TRBV28 and TRBJ1-4): DVKVTQSSRYLVKRTGEKVFLECVQDMDHENMFWYRQDPGLGLRLIYFSYDVKMKEKGDIPEGYSVSREKKERFSLILESASTNQTSMYLCATNRGATNEKLFFGSGTQLSVL.

This sequence joins TRBV2 and TRBJ2-5; 7 positions agree with TRBD2. Matching the DNA end better, TRBJ2-7 makes the J call doubtful. Germline V gene lookup returns CDR1 SNHLY and CDR2 FYNNEI. This CDR3 region has 13 residues. CDR3 sequence reads: CASSGGGPGEQYF. Here the CDR3 DNA reads TGTGCCAGCAGCGGGGGAGGGCCGGGCGAGCAGTACTTC.

The V gene is TRBV4-2, the J gene TRBJ2-5; 11 bases match TRBD1. The trim removed 4 bases at V and 3 bases at J, leaving 13 bases unmatched. The CDR3 runs 18 residues. The germline V gene has CDR1 LGHNA and CDR2 YNFKEQ. The CDR3 protein is CASSRRDRGNVGKETQYF. The CDR3 DNA reads TGTGCCAGCAGCCGCCGGGACAGGGGGAACGTGGGAAAAGAGACCCAGTACTTC.

The rearrangement joins TRBV19 to TRBJ1-3, with 8 bases that match TRBD1. There are 16 residues in the CDR3. V trimming: 5 bases; J trimming: 0 bases; junction bases outside the gene matches: 6. Germline lookup yields CDR1 LNHDA and CDR2 SQIVND (reference sequence). The CDR3 reads CASSDYRGSSGNTIYF. In DNA form, the CDR3 reads TGTGCCAGTAGTGACTACAGGGGGAGCTCTGGAAACACCATATATTTT.

The chain joins TRBV30 to TRBJ2-5, with D unclear. CDR1 and CDR2 (germline): GTSNPN, SVGIG (reference sequence). The length of the CDR3 is 15 residues. V was pared by 0 bases and J by 5 bases, with 16 bases between. The DNA for the CDR3 is TGTGCCTGGAGTGTACAGCCCCGTTCCCAGGAGACCCAGTACTTC. This gives the protein CAWSVQPRSQETQYF.

This rearrangement joins TRBV15 to TRBJ2-5; TRBD2 aligns across 7 bases. Germline V gene lookup returns CDR1 LNHNV and CDR2 YYDKDF (reference sequence). Losses at the gene ends were 3 bases for V and 11 bases for J; bases not matched to a gene: 21. This CDR3 has 17 amino acids. The CDR3 sequence is CATSRGFAGEGLLEQYF. Written as DNA, the CDR3 is TGTGCCACCAGCAGGGGGTTCGCGGGGGAGGGCCTATTGGAGCAGTACTTC.

The V and J genes are TRBV29-1 and TRBJ1-1; 7 nucleotides align to TRBD1. The CDR3 runs 13 residues. In germline, CDR1 is SQVTM, CDR2 ANQGSEA. Trimming at V came to 6 bases and at J to 0 bases, leaving 4 bases not matched to a gene. CDR3 nucleotide sequence: TGCAGCGTCCCGGGACAGCTGAACACTGAAGCTTTCTTT. It encodes CSVPGQLNTEAFF.

This chain uses TRBV13 with TRBJ2-7; 14 bases are a match to TRBD2. In germline, CDR1 is PRHDT, CDR2 FYEKMQ (reference sequence). The CDR3 contains 19 residues. V lost 5 bases, J lost 1 base, and 13 bases stayed unmatched. The CDR3 DNA reads as TGTGCCAGCAGCATGCGACTAGCGGGAGGGCCGCATCCATCCTACGAGCAGTACTTC. This sequence encodes CASSMRLAGGPHPSYEQYF.

The chain couples TRBV28 to TRBJ2-7; D is ambiguous. Trimming cost V 3 bases and J 0 bases, with 3 bases left between them. This CDR3 spans 12 amino acids. Germline values: CDR1 MDHEN, CDR2 SYDVKM. The CDR3 loop reads CASSLSSYEQYF. Here the CDR3 DNA reads TGTGCCAGCAGTTTGAGCTCCTACGAGCAGTACTTC.

The rearrangement joins TRBV5-4 to TRBJ2-1; tentative D call: TRBD2 (5 bases). Trimming removed 6 bases from V and 7 bases from J, with 17 bases in between. Germline CDR1 and CDR2: SGHNT and YYREEE (reference sequence). The CDR3 is made up of 14 amino acids. CDR3: CASTEETGWNEQFF. The CDR3 DNA reads as TGTGCCAGCACCGAGGAAACGGGGTGGAATGAGCAGTTCTTC.

This chain links TRBV18 with TRBJ2-2, with TRBD1 as a possible D gene (5 bases). The V end lost 5 bases, the J end lost 3 bases, and 13 bases lay between the germline ends. The CDR3 contains 15 residues. CDR1 and CDR2 from the germline V gene are KGHSH and LQKENI. The CDR3 DNA reads as TGTGCCAGCTCAAAGGCCCAGGGCGACACCGGGGAGCTGTTTTTT. As protein: CASSKAQGDTGELFF.

The chain employs TRBV18 and TRBJ2-5; D may be TRBD2 (6 bases). Matching the DNA end better, TRBJ2-7 makes the J call doubtful. The CDR3 runs to 16 residues. The V gene's germline CDR1 is KGHSH and CDR2 LQKENI. The CDR3 nucleotides read TGTGCCAGCTCACCACCCTCGGCGGGGCAGGGTAACGAGCAGTACTTC. Encoded protein: CASSPPSAGQGNEQYF.

A remark on this clone: The same CDR3 arises from other DNA sequences in this sample as well. V usage is TRBV7-2 and J usage is TRBJ2-7, with unresolved D. V lost 1 base, J lost 0 bases, and 7 bases lay in between. The CDR3 runs to 14 residues. Germline assignment: CDR1 SGHTA and CDR2 FQGNSA. CDR3 amino acids: CASSLGRSSYEQYF. The DNA for the CDR3 is TGTGCCAGCAGCTTAGGGAGAAGCTCCTACGAGCAGTACTTC.

V usage is TRBV11-3 and J usage is TRBJ2-2; a possible D gene is TRBD2 (6 bases). This CDR3 has 19 amino acids. The germline gives CDR1 SGHNT, CDR2 YENEEA. V dropped 0 bases and J dropped 0 bases, with 17 bases sitting between them. CDR3 in DNA: TGTGCCAGCAGCTTAGACCGGTGGGGGGAGCAGACGAACACCGGGGAGCTGTTTTTT. This gives the protein CASSLDRWGEQTNTGELFF.

The chain has TRBV14 and TRBJ1-2, with 10 bases fitting TRBD1. V gave up 4 bases and J gave up 4 bases; unmatched junction bases: 3. In germline, CDR1 is SGHDN, CDR2 FVKESK. The CDR3 consists of 14 residues. CDR3 bases: TGTGCCAGCAGCCCACGGGACAGGGGCTATGGCTACACCTTC. As protein: CASSPRDRGYGYTF.

Concerning this clone itself: The junction differs from germline at one of its ends, possibly a read error. The chain joins TRBV7-7 to TRBJ2-1, with TRBD2 as a possible D gene (5 bases). CDR3 length equals 14 residues. Germline CDR1 is SSHAT and CDR2 is FNYEAQ (reference sequence). As DNA, the CDR3 is TGTGCTAGCAGCTTATACGCGGGCGGGAATGAGCAGTTCTTC. Translating it yields CASSLYAGGNEQFF.

The rearrangement links TRBV5-1 to TRBJ2-3, with a possible D match to TRBD2 (6 bases). Looked up from germline, CDR1 is SGHRS and CDR2 is YFSETQ. This CDR3 is built from 16 residues. V shed 4 bases and J shed 2 bases, with 17 bases lying between them. The CDR3, as DNA: TGCGCCAGCAGCGAGGTCGGGAGTAGGGCCACAGATACGCAGTATTTT. This translates into CASSEVGSRATDTQYF.

V is TRBV5-6 and J is TRBJ2-2; 8 bases fit TRBD2. V shed 1 base, J shed 0 bases, and the junction held 2 bases outside the gene matches. Looked up from germline, CDR1 is SGHDT and CDR2 is YYEEEE. CDR3 length equals 16 residues. CDR3 sequence reads: CASSLTGGPNTGELFF. CDR3 in DNA: TGTGCCAGCAGCTTGACGGGGGGGCCGAACACCGGGGAGCTGTTTTTT. The full variable domain, completed using reference TRBV5-6 and TRBJ2-2, is DAGVTQSPTHLIKTRGQQVTLRCSPKSGHDTVSWYQQALGQGPQFIFQYYEEEERQRGNFPDRFSGHQFPNYSSELNVNALLLGDSALYLCASSLTGGPNTGELFFGEGSRLTVL.

This clone was picked up one time. The CDR3 nucleotides read TGCGCCAGCAGCTCGACAGGGGGCTATGGCTACACCTTC. Its protein product is CASSSTGGYGYTF. This chain links TRBV5-1 with TRBJ1-2; 9 positions agree with TRBD1. The germline CDR1 and CDR2 sequences are SGHRS and YFSETQ. Trimming cost V 3 bases and J 4 bases; bases outside gene matches: 1. This CDR3 region has 13 residues.

The gene calls are TRBV11-2 and TRBJ2-7; TRBD2 aligns across 14 bases. Unmatched junction bases numbered 1, after V lost 4 bases and J lost 2 bases. The CDR3 runs to 15 residues. Germline V lookup: CDR1 SGHAT, CDR2 FQNNGV. CDR3 sequence reads: CASSSGLAGAYEQYF. The CDR3 DNA sequence: TGTGCCAGCAGCTCGGGACTAGCGGGAGCCTACGAGCAGTACTTC.

V gene TRBV30 combines with J gene TRBJ2-1; 14 bases are a match to TRBD2. Germline-derived CDR1 and CDR2 are GTSNPN and SVGIG (reference sequence). There are 16 residues in the CDR3. The ends lost 4 bases at V and 2 bases at J; junction bases unmatched: 4. The CDR3 is CAWTGTSGGPYNEQFF. The CDR3 bases are TGTGCCTGGACCGGGACTAGCGGGGGACCCTACAATGAGCAGTTCTTC. Complete variable domain (other parts from reference TRBV30 and TRBJ2-1): SQTIHQWPATLVQPVGSPLSLECTVEGTSNPNLYWYRQAAGRGLQLLFYSVGIGQISSEVPQNLSASRPQDRQFILSSKKLLLSDSGFYLCAWTGTSGGPYNEQFFGPGTRLTVL.

The gene calls are TRBV6-1 and TRBJ1-5; 8 bases are shared with TRBD1. The junction had 11 bases not matched to a gene; V was cut back by 3 bases and J by 4 bases. Per germline, CDR1 MNHNS and CDR2 SASEGT. CDR3 size: 17 residues. In nucleotides, the CDR3 is TGTGCCAGCAGTGACGAAACCGGGACAGGAATAAATCAGCCCCAGCATTTT. Its translation: CASSDETGTGINQPQHF.

This sequence joins TRBV27 and TRBJ1-1, with unresolved D. The CDR3 runs to 13 residues. Trimming stripped 2 bases from V and 1 base from J, with 5 bases between. Germline V gives CDR1 MNHEY, CDR2 SMNVEV (reference sequence). In nucleotides, the CDR3 is TGTGCCAGCAGTTTAGTCTGGAACACTGAAGCTTTCTTT. It yields the protein CASSLVWNTEAFF.

CDR3 nucleotides: TGTGCCAGCAGCCGGACGACAGGTGTGAACACCGGGGAGCTGTTTTTT. Residues: CASSRTTGVNTGELFF. The chain links TRBV9 to TRBJ2-2; maybe TRBD1 (6 bases). V lost 4 bases, J lost 1 base, and 14 bases lay in between. CDR1 is SGDLS and CDR2 is YYNGEE in the germline V gene. The CDR3 has 16 residues.

This chain uses TRBV27 with TRBJ1-2, with a tentative D call TRBD1 (5 bases). Germline V gene data show CDR1 as MNHEY and CDR2 as SMNVEV (reference sequence). V was shortened by 5 bases and J by 5 bases, with 12 bases between the two germline ends. The CDR3 consists of 13 residues. Here the CDR3 DNA reads TGTGCCAGCAGTGGAGGGGCAGCTTATGGCTACACCTTC. Its translation is CASSGGAAYGYTF.

The chain is built from TRBV5-6 and TRBJ2-7, with a weak D call TRBD2 (6 bases). CDR3 size: 15 residues. Germline V gene sequence: CDR1 SGHDT, CDR2 YYEEEE. The V and J ends lost 3 bases and 0 bases respectively, with 13 bases between them. CDR3 bases: TGTGCCAGCAGCTGGTATTCCGGGAGCTCCTACGAGCAGTACTTC. Its translation is CASSWYSGSSYEQYF.

V is TRBV10-3 and J is TRBJ1-1, with D unresolved. Germline V gene lookup returns CDR1 ENHRY and CDR2 SYGVKD. The CDR3 has 12 residues. Trimming pared 10 bases from V and 3 bases from J, leaving 12 bases between. The chain's CDR3 is CATTTGYTEAFF. The CDR3 DNA reads TGTGCCACCACGACGGGGTACACTGAAGCTTTCTTT.